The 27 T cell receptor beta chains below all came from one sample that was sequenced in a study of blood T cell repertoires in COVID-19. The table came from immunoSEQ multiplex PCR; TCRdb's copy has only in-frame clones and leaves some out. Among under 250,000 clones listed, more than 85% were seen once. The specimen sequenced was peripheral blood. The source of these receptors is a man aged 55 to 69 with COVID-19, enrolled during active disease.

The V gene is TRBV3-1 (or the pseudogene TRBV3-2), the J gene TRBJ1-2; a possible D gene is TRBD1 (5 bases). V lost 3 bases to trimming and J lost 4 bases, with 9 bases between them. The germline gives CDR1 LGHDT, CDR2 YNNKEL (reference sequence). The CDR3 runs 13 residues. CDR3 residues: CASSQGGTYGYTF. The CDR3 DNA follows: TGTGCCAGCAGCCAGGGGGGGACCTATGGCTACACCTTC.

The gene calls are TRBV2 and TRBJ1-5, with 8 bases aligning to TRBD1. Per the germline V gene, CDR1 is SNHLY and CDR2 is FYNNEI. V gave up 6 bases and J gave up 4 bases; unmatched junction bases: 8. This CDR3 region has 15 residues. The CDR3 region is CASRVQGAGNQPQHF. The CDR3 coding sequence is TGTGCCAGCAGGGTGCAGGGGGCTGGGAATCAGCCCCAGCATTTT.

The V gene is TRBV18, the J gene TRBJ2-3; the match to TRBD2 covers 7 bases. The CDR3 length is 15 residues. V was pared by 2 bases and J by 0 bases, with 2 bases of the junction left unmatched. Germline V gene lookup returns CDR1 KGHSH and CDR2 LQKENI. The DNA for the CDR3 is TGTGCCAGCTCACCATCACTAGCGAGCACAGATACGCAGTATTTT. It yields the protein CASSPSLASTDTQYF.

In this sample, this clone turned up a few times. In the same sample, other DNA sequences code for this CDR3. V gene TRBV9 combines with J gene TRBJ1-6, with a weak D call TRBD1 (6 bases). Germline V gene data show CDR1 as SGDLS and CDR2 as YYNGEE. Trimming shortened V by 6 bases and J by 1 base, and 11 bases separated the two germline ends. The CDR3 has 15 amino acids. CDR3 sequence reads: CASTQGGSYNSPLHF. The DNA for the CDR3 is TGTGCCAGCACCCAAGGGGGTTCCTATAATTCACCCCTCCACTTT.

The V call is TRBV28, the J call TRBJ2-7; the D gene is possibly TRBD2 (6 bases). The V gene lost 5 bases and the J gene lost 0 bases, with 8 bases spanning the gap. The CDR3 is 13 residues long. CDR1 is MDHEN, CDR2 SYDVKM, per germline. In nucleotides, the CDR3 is TGTGCCAGCAGTCCGGGACTCTCCTACGAGCAGTACTTC. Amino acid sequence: CASSPGLSYEQYF.

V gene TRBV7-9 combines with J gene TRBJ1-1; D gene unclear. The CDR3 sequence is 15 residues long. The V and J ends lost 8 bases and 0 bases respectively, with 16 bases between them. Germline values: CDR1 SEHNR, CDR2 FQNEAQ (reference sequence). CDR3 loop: CASSPSAVMNTEAFF. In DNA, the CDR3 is TGTGCCAGCTCCCCCTCCGCAGTCATGAACACTGAAGCTTTCTTT. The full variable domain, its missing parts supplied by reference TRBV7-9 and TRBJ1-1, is DTGVSQNPRHKITKRGQNVTFRCDPISEHNRLYWYRQTLGQGPEFLTYFQNEAQLEKSRLLSDRFSAERPKGSFSTLEIQRTEQGDSAMYLCASSPSAVMNTEAFFGQGTRLTVV.

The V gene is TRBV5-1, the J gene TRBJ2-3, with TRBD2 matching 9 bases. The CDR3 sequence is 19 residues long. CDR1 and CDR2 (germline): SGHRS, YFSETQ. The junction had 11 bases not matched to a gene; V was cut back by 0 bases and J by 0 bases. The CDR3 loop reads CASSLGPPSSGASTDTQYF. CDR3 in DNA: TGCGCCAGCAGCTTGGGGCCACCCTCTAGCGGGGCTAGCACAGATACGCAGTATTTT.

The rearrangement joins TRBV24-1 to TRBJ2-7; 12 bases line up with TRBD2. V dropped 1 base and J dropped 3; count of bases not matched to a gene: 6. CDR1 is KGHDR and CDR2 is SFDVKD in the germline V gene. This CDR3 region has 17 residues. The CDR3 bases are TGTGCCACCAGTGATTTCCCGACTAGCGGGGGTCGCTACGAGCAGTACTTC. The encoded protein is CATSDFPTSGGRYEQYF.

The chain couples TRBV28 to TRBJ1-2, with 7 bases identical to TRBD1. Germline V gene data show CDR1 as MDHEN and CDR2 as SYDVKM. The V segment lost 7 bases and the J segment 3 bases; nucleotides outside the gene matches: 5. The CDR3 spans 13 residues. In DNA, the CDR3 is TGTGCCAGCATTCCCGACAGGGACTATGGCTACACCTTC. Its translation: CASIPDRDYGYTF.

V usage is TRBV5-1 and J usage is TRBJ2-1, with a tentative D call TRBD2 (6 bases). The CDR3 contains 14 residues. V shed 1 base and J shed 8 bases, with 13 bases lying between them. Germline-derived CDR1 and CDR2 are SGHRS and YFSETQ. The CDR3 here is CASSLSGERDEQFF. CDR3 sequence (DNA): TGCGCCAGCAGCTTGTCGGGAGAAAGGGATGAGCAGTTCTTC.

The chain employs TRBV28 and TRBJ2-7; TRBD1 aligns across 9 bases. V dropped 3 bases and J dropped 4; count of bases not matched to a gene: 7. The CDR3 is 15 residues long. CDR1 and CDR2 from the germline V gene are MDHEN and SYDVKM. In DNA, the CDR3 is TGTGCCAGCAGTTTGGCGGGGACAGGGAAATACGAGCAGTACTTC. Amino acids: CASSLAGTGKYEQYF.

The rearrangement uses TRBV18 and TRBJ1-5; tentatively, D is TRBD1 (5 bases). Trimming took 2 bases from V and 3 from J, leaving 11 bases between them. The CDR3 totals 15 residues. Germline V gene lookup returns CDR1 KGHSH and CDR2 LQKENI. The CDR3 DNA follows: TGTGCCAGCTCACCATCCAGGGATTACAATCAGCCCCAGCATTTT. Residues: CASSPSRDYNQPQHF. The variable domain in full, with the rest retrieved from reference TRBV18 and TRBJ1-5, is NAGVMQNPRHLVRRRGQEARLRCSPMKGHSHVYWYRQLPEEGLKFMVYLQKENIIDESGMPKERFSAEFPKEGPSILRIQQVVRGDSAAYFCASSPSRDYNQPQHFGDGTRLSIL.

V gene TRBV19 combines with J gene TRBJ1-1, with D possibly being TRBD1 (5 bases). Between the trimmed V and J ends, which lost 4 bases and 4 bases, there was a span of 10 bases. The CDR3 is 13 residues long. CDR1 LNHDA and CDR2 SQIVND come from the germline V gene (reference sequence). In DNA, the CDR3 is TGTGCCAGTAGTACCACAGGCCCCACTGAAGCTTTCTTT. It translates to CASSTTGPTEAFF.

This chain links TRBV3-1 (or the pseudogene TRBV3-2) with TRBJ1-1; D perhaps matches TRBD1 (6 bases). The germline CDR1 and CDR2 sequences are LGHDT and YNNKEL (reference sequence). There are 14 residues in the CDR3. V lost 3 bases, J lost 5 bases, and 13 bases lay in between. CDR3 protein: CASSQGARWTEAFF. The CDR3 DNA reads TGTGCCAGCAGCCAGGGGGCCCGGTGGACTGAAGCTTTCTTT.

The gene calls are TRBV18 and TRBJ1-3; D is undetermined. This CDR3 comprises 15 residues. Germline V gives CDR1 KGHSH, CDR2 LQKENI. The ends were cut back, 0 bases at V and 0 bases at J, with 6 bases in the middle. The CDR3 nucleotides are TGTGCCAGCTCACCACCGAACAACTCTGGAAACACCATATATTTT. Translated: CASSPPNNSGNTIYF.

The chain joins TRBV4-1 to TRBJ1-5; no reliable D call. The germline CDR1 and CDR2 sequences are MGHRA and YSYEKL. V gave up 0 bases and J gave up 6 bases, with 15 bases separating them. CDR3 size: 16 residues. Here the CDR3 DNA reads TGCGCCAGCAGCCAAGAGGGCTCTCTCGTGGGTCAGCCCCAGCATTTT. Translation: CASSQEGSLVGQPQHF.

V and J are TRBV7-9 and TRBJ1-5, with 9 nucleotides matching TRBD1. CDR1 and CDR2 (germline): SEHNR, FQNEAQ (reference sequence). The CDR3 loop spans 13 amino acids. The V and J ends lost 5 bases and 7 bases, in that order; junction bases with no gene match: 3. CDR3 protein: CASSIDRGQPQHF. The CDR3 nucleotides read TGTGCCAGCAGCATCGACAGGGGGCAGCCCCAGCATTTT.

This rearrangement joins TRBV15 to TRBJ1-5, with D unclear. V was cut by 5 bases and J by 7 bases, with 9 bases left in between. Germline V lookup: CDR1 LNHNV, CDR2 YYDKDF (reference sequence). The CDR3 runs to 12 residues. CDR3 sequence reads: CATSEGNQPQHF. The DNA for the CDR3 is TGTGCCACCAGCGAGGGTAACCAGCCCCAGCATTTT. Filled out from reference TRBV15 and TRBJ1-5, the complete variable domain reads DAMVIQNPRYQVTQFGKPVTLSCSQTLNHNVMYWYQQKSSQAPKLLFHYYDKDFNNEADTPDNFQSRRPNTSFCFLDIRSPGLGDTAMYLCATSEGNQPQHFGDGTRLSIL.

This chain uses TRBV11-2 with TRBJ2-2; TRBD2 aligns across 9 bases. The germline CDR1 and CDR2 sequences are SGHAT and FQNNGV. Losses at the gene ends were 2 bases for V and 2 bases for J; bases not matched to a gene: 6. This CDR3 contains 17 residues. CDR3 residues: CASSLPGLATNTGELFF. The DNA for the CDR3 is TGTGCCAGCAGCTTACCGGGACTAGCCACCAACACCGGGGAGCTGTTTTTT.

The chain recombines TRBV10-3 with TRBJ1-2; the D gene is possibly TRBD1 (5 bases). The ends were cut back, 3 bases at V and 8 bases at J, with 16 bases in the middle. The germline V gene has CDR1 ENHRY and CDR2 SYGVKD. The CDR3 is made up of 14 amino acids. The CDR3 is CAISESRGGGGYTF. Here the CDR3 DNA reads TGTGCCATCAGTGAAAGTAGGGGAGGCGGAGGCTACACCTTC.

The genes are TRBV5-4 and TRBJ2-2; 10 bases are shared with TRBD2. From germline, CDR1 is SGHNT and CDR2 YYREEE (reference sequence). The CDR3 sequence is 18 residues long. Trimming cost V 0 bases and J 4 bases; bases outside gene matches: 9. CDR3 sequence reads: CASSLGVAGGRPTGELFF. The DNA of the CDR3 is TGTGCCAGCAGCTTGGGGGTAGCGGGAGGTAGGCCCACCGGGGAGCTGTTTTTT.

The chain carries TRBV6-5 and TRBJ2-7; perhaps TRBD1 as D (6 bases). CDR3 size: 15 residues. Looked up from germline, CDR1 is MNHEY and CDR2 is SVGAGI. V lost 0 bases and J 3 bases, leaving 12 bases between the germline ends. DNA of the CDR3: TGTGCCAGCAGTTACTCAAATACAGGGAGCTACGAGCAGTACTTC. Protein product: CASSYSNTGSYEQYF.

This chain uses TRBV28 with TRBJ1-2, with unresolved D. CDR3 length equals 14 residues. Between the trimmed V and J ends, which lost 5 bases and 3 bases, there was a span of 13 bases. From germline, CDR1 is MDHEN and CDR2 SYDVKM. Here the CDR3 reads CASSMAARYYGYTF. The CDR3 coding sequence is TGTGCCAGCAGTATGGCAGCGCGCTACTATGGCTACACCTTC.

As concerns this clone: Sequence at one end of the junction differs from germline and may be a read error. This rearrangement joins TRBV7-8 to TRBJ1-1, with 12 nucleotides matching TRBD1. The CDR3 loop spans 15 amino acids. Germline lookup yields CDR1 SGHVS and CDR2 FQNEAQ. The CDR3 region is CASSHPPGTGGSLPF. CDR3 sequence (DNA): TGTGCCAGCAGCCACCCCCCCGGGACAGGGGGCTCATTGCCTTTT.

CDR3 residues: CASSLEPVGRGRNQPQHF. The CDR3 DNA follows: TGTGCCAGCAGCTTGGAGCCAGTTGGCAGGGGTCGCAATCAGCCCCAGCATTTT. The gene calls are TRBV5-4 and TRBJ1-5, with TRBD1 as a possible D gene (6 bases). The germline CDR1 and CDR2 sequences are SGHNT and YYREEE (reference sequence). Trimming pared 0 bases from V and 2 bases from J, leaving 18 bases between. The CDR3 has 18 amino acids.

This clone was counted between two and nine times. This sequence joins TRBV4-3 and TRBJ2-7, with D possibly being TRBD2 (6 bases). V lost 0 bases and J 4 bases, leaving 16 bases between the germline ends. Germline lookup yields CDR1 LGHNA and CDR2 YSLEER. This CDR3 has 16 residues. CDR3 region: CASSQDDGLPSYEQYF. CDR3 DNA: TGCGCCAGCAGCCAAGATGACGGACTACCAAGTTACGAGCAGTACTTC.

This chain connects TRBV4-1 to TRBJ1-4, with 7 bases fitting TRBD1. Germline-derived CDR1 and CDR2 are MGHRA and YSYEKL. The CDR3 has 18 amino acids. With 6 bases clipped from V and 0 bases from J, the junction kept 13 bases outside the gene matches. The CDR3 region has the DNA TGCGCCAGCAGTCAGGACAGGAAACTATTTGCAACTAATGAAAAACTGTTTTTT. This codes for CASSQDRKLFATNEKLFF.